This TCR beta chain is drawn from a study of blood T cell repertoires in COVID-19. Study context: PBMCs, B-cell-depleted T cells, or T cells were the source of the cDNA or gDNA that made up the material.

Deletions cut 6 bases from V and 4 bases from J, with 12 bases between. The CDR3 spans 13 residues. In assigning cohorts, the study relied on participant-reported clinical history. Assay: immunoSEQ multiplex PCR; the TCRdb copy retains only in-frame clones and omits some. Of roughly 300,000 clones listed, 65% to 90% are singletons. The rearrangement joins TRBV23-1 to TRBJ1-2; D is ambiguous. TRBV23-1 is treated as an ORF (open reading frame) with a function not yet certain. This receptor was taken from a woman aged 40 to 50 with acute COVID-19. The sequenced sample was PBMCs or T cells enriched from blood (not recorded which). CDR3 bases: TGCGCCAGCAGAACACGGGTCTTCTATGGCTACACCTTC. Translating it yields CASRTRVFYGYTF.